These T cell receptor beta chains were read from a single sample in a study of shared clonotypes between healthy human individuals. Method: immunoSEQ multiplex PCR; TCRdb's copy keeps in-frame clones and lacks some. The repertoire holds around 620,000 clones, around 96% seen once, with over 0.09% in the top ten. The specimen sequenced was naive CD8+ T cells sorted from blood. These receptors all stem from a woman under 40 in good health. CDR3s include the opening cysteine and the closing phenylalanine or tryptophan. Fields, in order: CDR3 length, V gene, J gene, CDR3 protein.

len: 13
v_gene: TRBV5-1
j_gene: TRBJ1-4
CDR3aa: CASSSDRDEKLFF

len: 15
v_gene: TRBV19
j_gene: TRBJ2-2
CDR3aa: CASSILAGLAGELFF

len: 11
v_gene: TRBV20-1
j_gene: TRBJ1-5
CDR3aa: CSASLDQPQHF

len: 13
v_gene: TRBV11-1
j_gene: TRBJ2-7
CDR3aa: CASSLGDLYEQYF

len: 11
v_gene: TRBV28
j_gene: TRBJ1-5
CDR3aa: CASSLGQPQHF

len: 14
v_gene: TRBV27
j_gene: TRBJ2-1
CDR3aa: CASTPGLGNNEQFF

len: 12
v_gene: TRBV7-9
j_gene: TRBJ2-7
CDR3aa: CASSSTGFEQYF

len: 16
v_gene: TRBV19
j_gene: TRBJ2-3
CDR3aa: CASSIRTRASTDTQYF

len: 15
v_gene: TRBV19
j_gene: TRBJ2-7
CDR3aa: CASSREETGANEQYF

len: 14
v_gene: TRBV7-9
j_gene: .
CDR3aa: CASSFVGQAYEQYF

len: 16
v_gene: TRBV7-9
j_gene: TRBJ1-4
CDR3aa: CASSSTTGEDNEKLFF

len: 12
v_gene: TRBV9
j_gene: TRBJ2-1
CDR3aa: CASSALTAEQFF

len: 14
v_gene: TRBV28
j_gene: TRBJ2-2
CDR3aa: CASSATSNTGELFF

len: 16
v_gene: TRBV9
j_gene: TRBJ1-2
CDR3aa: CASSSYPQVLNYGYTF

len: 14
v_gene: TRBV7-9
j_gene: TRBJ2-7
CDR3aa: CASSSLTETYEQYF

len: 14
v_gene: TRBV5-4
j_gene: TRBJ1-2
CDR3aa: CASSRDDGNYGYTF

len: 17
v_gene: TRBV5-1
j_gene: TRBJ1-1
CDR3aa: CASSSRGWFFVITEAFF

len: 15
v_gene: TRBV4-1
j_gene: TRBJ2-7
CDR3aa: CASSQAGTGPYEQYF

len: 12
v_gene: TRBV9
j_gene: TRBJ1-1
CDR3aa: CASSPGQQRVFF

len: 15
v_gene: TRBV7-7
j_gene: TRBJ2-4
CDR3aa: CASSHREDIGNIQYF

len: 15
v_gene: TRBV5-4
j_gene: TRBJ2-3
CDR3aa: CASSSPGDLTDTQYF

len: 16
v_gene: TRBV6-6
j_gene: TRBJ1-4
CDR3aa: CASSGDLWSGNEKLFF

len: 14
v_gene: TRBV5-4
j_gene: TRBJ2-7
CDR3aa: CASSLGGESYEQYF

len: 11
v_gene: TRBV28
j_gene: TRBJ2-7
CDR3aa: CASSFDREQYF

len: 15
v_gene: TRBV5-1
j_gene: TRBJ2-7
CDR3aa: CASSPGQGVSYEQYF

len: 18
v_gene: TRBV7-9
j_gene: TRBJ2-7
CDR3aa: CASSSRPTSYAPPYEQYF

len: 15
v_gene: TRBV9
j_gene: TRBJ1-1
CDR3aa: CASSVGTLMNTEAFF

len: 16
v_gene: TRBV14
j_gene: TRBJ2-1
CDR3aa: CASSQVYGGPYNEQFF

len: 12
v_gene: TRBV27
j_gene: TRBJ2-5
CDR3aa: CASSLGGQGEYF

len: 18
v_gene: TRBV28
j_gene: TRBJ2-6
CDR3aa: CASTLNRGPSSGANVLTF

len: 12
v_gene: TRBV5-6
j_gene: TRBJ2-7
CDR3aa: CASSFQGDEQYF

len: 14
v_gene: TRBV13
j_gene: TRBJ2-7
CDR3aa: CASSVGTGGYEQYF

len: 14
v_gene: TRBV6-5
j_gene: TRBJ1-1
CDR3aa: CASSLGHMNTEAFF

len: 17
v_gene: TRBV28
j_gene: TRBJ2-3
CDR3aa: CASSFSTSGRNADTQYF

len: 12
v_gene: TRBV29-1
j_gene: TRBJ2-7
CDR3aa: CSVRGEAYEQYF

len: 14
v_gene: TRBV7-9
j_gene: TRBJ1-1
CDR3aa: CASSPGGENTEAFF

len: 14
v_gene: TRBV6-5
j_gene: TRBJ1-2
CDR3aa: CASSYSTRNYGYTF

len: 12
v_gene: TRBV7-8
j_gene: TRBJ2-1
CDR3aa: CASSLGGDEQFF

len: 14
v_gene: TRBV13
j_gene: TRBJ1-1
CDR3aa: CASSLGIGNTEAFF

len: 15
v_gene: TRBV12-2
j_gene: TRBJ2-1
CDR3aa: CASRLGGTDVNEQFF

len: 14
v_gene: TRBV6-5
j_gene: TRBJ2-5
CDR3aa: CASSSIAGEETQYF

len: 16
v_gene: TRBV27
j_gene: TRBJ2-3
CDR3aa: CASSPTGLWRTDTQYF

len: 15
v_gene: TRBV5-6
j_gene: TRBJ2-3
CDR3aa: CASSLVAGGVYTQYF